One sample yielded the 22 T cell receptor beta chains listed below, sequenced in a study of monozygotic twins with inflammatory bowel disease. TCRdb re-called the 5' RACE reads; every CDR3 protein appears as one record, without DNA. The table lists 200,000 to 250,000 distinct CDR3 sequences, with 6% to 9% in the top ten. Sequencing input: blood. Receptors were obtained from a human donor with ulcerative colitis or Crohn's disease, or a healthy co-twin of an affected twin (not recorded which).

This CDR3 is CASSPFRASGGLIYEQYF. The V and J genes are TRBV18 and TRBJ2-7; TCRdb designates TRBD2, a call that cannot be tested without DNA. Germline CDR1 KGHSH, CDR2 LQKENI. The CDR3 extends over 18 amino acids.

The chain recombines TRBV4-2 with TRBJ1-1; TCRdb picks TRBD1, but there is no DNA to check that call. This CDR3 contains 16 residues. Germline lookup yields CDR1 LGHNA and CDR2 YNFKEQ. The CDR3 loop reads CASSPRQGLLNTEAFF.

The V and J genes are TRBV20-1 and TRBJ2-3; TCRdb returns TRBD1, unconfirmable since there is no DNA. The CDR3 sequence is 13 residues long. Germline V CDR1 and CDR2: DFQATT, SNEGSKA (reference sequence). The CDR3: CSAGQGVTDTQYF.

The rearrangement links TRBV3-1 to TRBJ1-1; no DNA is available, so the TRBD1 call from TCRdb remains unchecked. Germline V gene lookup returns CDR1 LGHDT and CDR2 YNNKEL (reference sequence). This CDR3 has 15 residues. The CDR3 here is CASSHPTGVNTEAFF. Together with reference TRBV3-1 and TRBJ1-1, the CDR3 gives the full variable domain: DTAVSQTPKYLVTQMGNDKSIKCEQNLGHDTMYWYKQDSKKFLKIMFSYNNKELIINETVPNRFSPKSPDKAHLNLHINSLELGDSAVYFCASSHPTGVNTEAFFGQGTRLTVV.

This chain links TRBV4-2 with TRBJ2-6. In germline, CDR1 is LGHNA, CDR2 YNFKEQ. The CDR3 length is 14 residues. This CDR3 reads CASSRGSGANVLTF.

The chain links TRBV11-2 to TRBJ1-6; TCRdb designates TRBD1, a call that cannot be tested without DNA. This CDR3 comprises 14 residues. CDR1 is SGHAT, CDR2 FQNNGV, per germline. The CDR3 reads CASSLVGGVSPLHF.

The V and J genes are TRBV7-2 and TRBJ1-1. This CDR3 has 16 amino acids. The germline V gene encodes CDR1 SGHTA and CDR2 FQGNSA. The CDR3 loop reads CASSLALGAGNTEAFF.

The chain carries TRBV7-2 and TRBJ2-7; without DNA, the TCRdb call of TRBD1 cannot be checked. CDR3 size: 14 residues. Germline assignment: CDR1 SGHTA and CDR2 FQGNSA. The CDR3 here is CASSLAPDGDEQYF.

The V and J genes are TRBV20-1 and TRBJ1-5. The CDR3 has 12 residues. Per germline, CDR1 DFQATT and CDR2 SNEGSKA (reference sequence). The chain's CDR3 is CSARAGGQPQHF.

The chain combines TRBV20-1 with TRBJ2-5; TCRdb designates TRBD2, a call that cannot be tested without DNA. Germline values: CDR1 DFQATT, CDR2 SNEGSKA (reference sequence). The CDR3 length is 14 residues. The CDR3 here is CSSPTSGRRETQYF.

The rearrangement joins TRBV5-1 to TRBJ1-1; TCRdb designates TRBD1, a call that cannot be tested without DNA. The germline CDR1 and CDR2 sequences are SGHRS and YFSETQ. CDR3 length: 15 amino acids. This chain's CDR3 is CASSLAVGAAAEAFF.

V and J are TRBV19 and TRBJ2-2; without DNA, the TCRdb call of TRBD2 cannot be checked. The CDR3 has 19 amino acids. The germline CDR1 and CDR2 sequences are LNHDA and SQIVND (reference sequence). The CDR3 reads CASSSRLPGLAGGAGELFF.

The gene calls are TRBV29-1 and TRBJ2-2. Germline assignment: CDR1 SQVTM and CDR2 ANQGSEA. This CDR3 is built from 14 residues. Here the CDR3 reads CSVEDRSNTGELFF.

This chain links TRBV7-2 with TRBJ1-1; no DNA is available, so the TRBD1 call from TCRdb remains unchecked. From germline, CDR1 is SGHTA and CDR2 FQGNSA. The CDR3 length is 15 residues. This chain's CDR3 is CASSSQSTGGTEAFF.

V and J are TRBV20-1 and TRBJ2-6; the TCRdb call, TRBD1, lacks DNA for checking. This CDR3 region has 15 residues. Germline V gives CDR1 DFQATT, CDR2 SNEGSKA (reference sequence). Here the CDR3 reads CSARRGSEGANVLTF.

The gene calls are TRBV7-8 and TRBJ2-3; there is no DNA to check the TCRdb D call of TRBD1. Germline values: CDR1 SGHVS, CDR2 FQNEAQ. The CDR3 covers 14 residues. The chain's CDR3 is CASSLVGTTDTQYF.

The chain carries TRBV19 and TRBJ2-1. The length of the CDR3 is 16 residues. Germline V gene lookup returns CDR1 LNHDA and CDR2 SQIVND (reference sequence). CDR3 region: CASSIADRASYNEQFF.

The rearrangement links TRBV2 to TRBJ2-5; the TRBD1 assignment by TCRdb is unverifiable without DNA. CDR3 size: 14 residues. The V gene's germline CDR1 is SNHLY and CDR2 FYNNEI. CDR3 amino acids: CASSGQSLGETQYF.

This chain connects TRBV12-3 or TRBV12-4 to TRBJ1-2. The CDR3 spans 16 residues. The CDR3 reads CASSLSTVALRHSYTF.

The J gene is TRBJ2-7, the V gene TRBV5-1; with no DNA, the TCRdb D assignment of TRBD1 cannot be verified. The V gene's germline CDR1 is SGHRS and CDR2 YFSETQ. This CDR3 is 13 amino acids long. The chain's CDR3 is CASSSTGMGEQYF.

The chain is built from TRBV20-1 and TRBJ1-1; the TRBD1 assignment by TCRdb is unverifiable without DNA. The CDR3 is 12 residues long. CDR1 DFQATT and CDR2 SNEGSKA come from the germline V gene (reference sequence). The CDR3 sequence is CSVGTAYTEAFF.

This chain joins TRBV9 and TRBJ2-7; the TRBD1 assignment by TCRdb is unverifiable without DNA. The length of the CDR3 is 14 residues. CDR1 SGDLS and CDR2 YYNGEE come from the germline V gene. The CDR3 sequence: CASSPGTVTGAQYF.